This T cell receptor (beta chain) was obtained from a study of blood T cell repertoires in COVID-19. As for the study in general: Samples representing acute and convalescent COVID-19 were sourced from the United States, Italy and Spain. The cDNA or gDNA used as material had been derived from T cells, B-cell-depleted T cells, or PBMCs.

A single count supports this clone. Original methodology: Cell counts per sample came from amplifying reference gene primers. Only in-frame clones appear in the TCRdb table, and some are missing; sequencing was by immunoSEQ multiplex PCR. V, J and clone size derive from that table, while D and trimming were established from the DNA sequence. Altogether about 190,000 clones are present, 84% being singletons, with the ten largest covering about a fifth. Germline CDR1 is LGHDT and CDR2 is YNNKEL (reference sequence). This CDR3 has 12 residues. V was cut by 3 bases and J by 10 bases, with 12 bases left in between.

The sequence derives from a human donor in a cohort sampled during active COVID-19. The sample taken for sequencing was peripheral blood. J is TRBJ1-2 and V is TRBV3-1 (or the pseudogene TRBV3-2), with D perhaps TRBD1 (6 bases). Here the CDR3 DNA reads TGTGCCAGCAGCCACCAGGACAGTTTCTACACCTTC. It specifies CASSHQDSFYTF.